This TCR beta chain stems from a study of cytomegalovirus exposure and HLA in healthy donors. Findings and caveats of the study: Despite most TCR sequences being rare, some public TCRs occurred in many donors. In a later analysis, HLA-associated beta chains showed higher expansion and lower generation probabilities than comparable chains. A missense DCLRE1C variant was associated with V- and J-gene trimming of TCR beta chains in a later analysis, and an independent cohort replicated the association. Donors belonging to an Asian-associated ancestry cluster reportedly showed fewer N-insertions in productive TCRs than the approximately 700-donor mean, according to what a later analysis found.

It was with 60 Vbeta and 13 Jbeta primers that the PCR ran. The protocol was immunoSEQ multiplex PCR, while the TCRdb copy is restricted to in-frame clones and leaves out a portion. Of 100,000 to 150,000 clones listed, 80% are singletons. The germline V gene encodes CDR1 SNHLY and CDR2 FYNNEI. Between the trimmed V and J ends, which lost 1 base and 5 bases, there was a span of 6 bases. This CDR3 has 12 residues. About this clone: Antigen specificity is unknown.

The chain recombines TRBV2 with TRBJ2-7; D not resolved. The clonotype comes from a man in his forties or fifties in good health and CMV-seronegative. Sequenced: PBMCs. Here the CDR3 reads CASSEGANEQYF. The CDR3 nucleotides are TGTGCCAGCAGTGAAGGAGCCAACGAGCAGTACTTC.